Listed below are T cell receptor beta chains from one sample, sequenced in a study of shared clonotypes between healthy human individuals. Measured with immunoSEQ multiplex PCR; TCRdb has only the in-frame clones, and not every one. The sample carries hundreds of thousands of clones, about three quarters recorded once. The sequencing sample was made of memory CD4+ T cells sorted from blood. The receptor source for this set is a woman aged 30 to 39 in good health. CDR3s include the opening cysteine and the closing phenylalanine or tryptophan. A D gene is named only where the DNA matches it firmly. Size values are once, few and many counts, or a class for expanded clones, and some rows have none.

CDR3 protein,CDR3 DNA,clone size,J gene,V gene,D gene
CASSSYRVLHEQYF,TGTGCCAGCAGCTCCTACAGGGTTCTCCACGAGCAGTACTTC,NA,TRBJ2-7,TRBV7-8,NA
CASSLTAYSNQPQHF,TGTGCCAGCAGTTTGACCGCATATAGCAATCAGCCCCAGCATTTT,NA,TRBJ1-5,TRBV6-6,NA
CASSEAGQGARRLYNEQFF,TGTGCCAGCAGTGAAGCCGGACAGGGGGCGCGTAGACTCTACAATGAGCAGTTCTTC,NA,TRBJ2-1,TRBV6-1,TRBD1
CASSSLRGAYEQYF,TGTGCCAGCAGCTCATTACGGGGGGCTTACGAGCAGTACTTC,NA,TRBJ2-7,TRBV5-5,NA
CASSYGQDREKLFF,TGTGCCAGCAGTTACGGCCAGGATCGGGAAAAACTGTTTTTT,NA,TRBJ1-4,TRBV6-6,NA
CASSVRLAGLHTQYF,TGTGCCAGCAGCGTCAGACTAGCGGGGCTCCATACGCAGTATTTT,NA,TRBJ2-3,TRBV7-8,TRBD2
CASSYPPGTEAFF,TGTGCCAGCAGTTACCCCCCAGGCACTGAAGCTTTCTTT,many,TRBJ1-1,TRBV6-6,NA
CASSPRRGSSSYEQYF,TGTGCCAGCAGCCCTCGGAGGGGTTCGAGCTCCTACGAGCAGTACTTC,NA,TRBJ2-7,TRBV14,NA
CASSLVSPGPYEQYF,TGTGCCAGCAGCTTGGTTTCTCCAGGGCCCTACGAGCAGTACTTC,NA,TRBJ2-7,TRBV5-8,NA
CASSEPGQVGFGYGYTF,TGTGCCAGCAGTGAACCAGGACAGGTTGGATTTGGTTATGGCTACACCTTC,NA,TRBJ1-2,TRBV6-1,TRBD1
CASSFGRYNSPLHF,TGTGCCAGCAGTTTCGGCAGGTATAATTCACCCCTCCACTTT,NA,TRBJ1-6,TRBV28,NA
CASSPTGQLTNEKLFF,TGTGCCAGCTCACCGACCGGACAGTTAACTAATGAAAAACTGTTTTTT,NA,TRBJ1-4,TRBV18,NA
CASSLERVAYNEQFF,TGTGCCAGCAGCTTAGAGAGGGTCGCCTACAATGAGCAGTTCTTC,NA,TRBJ2-1,TRBV7-8,NA
CASSEPFGVETQYF,TGTGCCAGCAGTGAACCGTTCGGGGTTGAGACCCAGTACTTC,NA,TRBJ2-5,TRBV6-1,NA
CASSPEGLAGDYEQYF,TGCGCCAGCAGTCCTGAGGGACTAGCGGGAGACTACGAGCAGTACTTC,few,TRBJ2-7,TRBV10-2,TRBD2
CASSRTTLSTDTQYF,TGTGCCAGCAGCAGAACCACCCTCTCCACAGATACGCAGTATTTT,NA,TRBJ2-3,TRBV6-5,NA
CASRPTGSPGGYTF,TGTGCCAGCAGACCGACCGGGAGCCCAGGAGGCTACACCTTC,NA,TRBJ1-2,TRBV28,NA
CSVDSRAGNTIYF,TGCAGCGTTGATTCCCGGGCTGGAAACACCATATATTTT,few,TRBJ1-3,TRBV29-1,NA
CASSHRGLTYEQYF,TGTGCCAGCAGCCACAGGGGCTTGACCTACGAGCAGTACTTC,once,TRBJ2-7,TRBV14,NA
CSVEGLLNTGELFF,TGCAGCGTTGAAGGCCTCTTGAACACCGGGGAGCTGTTTTTT,NA,TRBJ2-2,TRBV29-1,NA
CASGKRTDTQYF,TGTGCCAGCGGAAAAAGAACAGATACGCAGTATTTT,NA,TRBJ2-3,TRBV7-2,NA
CASSITRNQPQHF,TGTGCCAGTAGTATAACCCGCAATCAGCCCCAGCATTTT,NA,TRBJ1-5,TRBV19,NA
CASSISPSGANVLTF,TGTGCCAGTAGTATCAGCCCCTCTGGGGCCAACGTCCTGACTTTC,few,TRBJ2-6,TRBV19,NA